The subject of this entry is one T cell receptor (beta chain). The antigen remains unidentified. This entry is derived from a study of cytomegalovirus exposure and HLA in healthy donors. Points from the study as a whole: When analyzed later, a missense DCLRE1C variant was found to be linked to TCR beta V- and J-gene trimming. Roughly even sequencing depth across donors was the assumption behind the presence/absence analyses. Published work reported that the classifier diagnosed cytomegalovirus status with high specificity and sensitivity. Associated with HLA alleles at 0.05 false discovery rate in a later analysis were about 17,000 TCR beta sequences.

In germline, CDR1 is SGHVS, CDR2 FQNEAQ. CDR3 length: 16 residues. J gave up 4 bases and V 5 bases, and 14 bases lay outside the gene matches. PCR primers comprised 60 Vbeta and 13 Jbeta primers. The data were produced by immunoSEQ multiplex PCR, yet TCRdb's version contains in-frame clones alone and is incomplete. Of about 240,000 clones in the sample, approximately 81% are singletons; the top ten hold 0.2% to 0.25%. V gene TRBV7-8 combines with J gene TRBJ2-7; 7 bases are a match to TRBD1. Sequenced: PBMCs. The sequence came from a girl aged 2-15 years in good health and CMV-seronegative. The CDR3 loop reads CASSPRQGIPTYEQYF. For the CDR3, the DNA is TGTGCCAGCAGCCCTCGACAGGGAATCCCTACTTACGAGCAGTACTTC.